The present TCR beta chain was sequenced within a study of T cells in Graves' hyperthyroidism and ophthalmopathy. Whole-study context: It was at initial diagnosis, before any treatment, that peripheral blood was collected.

RNA transcripts provided the source from which TCR beta CDR3 regions were amplified. Primed by the HTBI set, a first-round RT-PCR was run on the TCR CDR3. One entry per CDR3 protein results from TCRdb running MiXCR on the multiplex PCR reads. Among hundreds of thousands of distinct CDR3 sequences listed, about a sixth were seen once. Broader study findings: Most thyroid-expanded clonotypes above 0.001 were also found in blood.

This clonotype was seen many times. What it recognizes is unknown. Germline CDR1 reads MNHEY; CDR2 reads SVGAGI. The CDR3 extends over 15 amino acids. V was cut by 0 bases and J by 6 bases, with 14 bases left in between. This clonotype was sampled from a woman under 30 with Graves' ophthalmopathy. Sequencing input: blood. The chain links TRBV6-5 to TRBJ1-2, with a tentative D call TRBD1 (5 bases). CDR3 DNA: TGTGCCAGCAGTTACTCGATGCACGGGGCGGATGGCTACACCTTC. This codes for CASSYSMHGADGYTF.